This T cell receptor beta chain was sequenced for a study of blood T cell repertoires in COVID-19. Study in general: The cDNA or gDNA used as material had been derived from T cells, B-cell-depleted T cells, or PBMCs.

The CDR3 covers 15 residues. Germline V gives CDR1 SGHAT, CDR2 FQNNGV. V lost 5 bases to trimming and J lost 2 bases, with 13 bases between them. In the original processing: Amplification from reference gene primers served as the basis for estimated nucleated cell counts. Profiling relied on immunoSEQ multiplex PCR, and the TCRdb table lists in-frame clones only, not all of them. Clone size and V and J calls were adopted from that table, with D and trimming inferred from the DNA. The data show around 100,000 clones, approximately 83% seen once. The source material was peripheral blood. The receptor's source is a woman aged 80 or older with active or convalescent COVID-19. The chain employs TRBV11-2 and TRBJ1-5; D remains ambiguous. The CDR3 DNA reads TGTGCCAGCAGCAACGGGGTAACCGGCAATCAGCCCCAGCATTTT. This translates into CASSNGVTGNQPQHF.